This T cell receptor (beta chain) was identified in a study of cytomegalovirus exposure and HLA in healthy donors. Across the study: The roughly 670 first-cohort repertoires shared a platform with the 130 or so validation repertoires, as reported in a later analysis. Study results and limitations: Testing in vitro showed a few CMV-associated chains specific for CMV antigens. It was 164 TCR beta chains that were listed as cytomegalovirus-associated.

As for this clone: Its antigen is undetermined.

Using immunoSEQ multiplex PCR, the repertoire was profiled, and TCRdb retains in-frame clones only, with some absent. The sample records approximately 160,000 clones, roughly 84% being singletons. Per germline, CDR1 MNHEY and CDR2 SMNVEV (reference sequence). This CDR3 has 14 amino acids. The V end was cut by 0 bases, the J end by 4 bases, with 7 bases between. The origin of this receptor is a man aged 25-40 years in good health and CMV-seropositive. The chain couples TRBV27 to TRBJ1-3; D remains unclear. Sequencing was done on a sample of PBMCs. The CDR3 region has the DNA TGTGCCAGCAGTTTATCCCCACTCGGAAACACCATATATTTT. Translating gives CASSLSPLGNTIYF.